Following are 25 T cell receptor beta chains from one sample sequenced in a study of cytomegalovirus exposure and HLA in healthy donors. Sequencing used immunoSEQ multiplex PCR; TCRdb keeps in-frame clones, though not all of them. The sample lists tens of thousands of clones; approximately 96% were seen once. The sequenced sample consisted of PBMCs. Source of these receptors: a man aged 18 to 29 in good health and CMV-seropositive.

The gene calls are TRBV6-6 and TRBJ1-1; D call uncertain. The V and J ends lost 7 bases and 8 bases respectively, with 11 bases between them. CDR1 is MNHNY, CDR2 SVGAGI, per germline (reference sequence). The CDR3 extends over 11 amino acids. CDR3 bases: TGTGCCAGCACCCTTATAGAGGAAGCTTTCTTT. As protein: CASTLIEEAFF.

This clone was seen only a few times. DNA of the CDR3: TGCAGCGTTGTGAGAGCTAACTATGGCTACACCTTC. Its translation: CSVVRANYGYTF. V gene TRBV29-1 combines with J gene TRBJ1-2; D unresolved. CDR3 length: 12 amino acids. Trimming removed 4 bases from V and 0 bases from J, with 6 bases in between. CDR1 is SQVTM and CDR2 is ANQGSEA in the germline V gene.

The chain carries TRBV7-9 and TRBJ2-1; 9 bases are a match to TRBD2. J lost 0 bases, V lost 6 bases, and 3 bases had no gene match. The V gene's germline CDR1 is SEHNR and CDR2 FQNEAQ (reference sequence). The CDR3 is 15 residues long. CDR3 loop: CASRHSGSSYNEQFF. The CDR3, as DNA: TGTGCCAGCAGACATAGCGGGAGCTCCTACAATGAGCAGTTCTTC.

The chain carries TRBV18 and TRBJ2-7; D is unresolved. The CDR3 is 14 residues long. The germline V gene has CDR1 KGHSH and CDR2 LQKENI. Trimming took 1 base from V and 3 from J, leaving 10 bases between them. The CDR3, as DNA: TGTGCCAGCTCACCACGCGGCTTAGGCTACGAGCAGTACTTC. As protein: CASSPRGLGYEQYF.

The rearrangement uses TRBV7-3 and TRBJ2-2; 11 bases align to TRBD2. V lost 1 base, J lost 4 bases, and 2 bases stayed unmatched. The CDR3 spans 16 residues. Germline lookup yields CDR1 SGHTA and CDR2 FQGTGA. The CDR3 is CASSLIAGGFTGELFF. CDR3 nucleotides: TGTGCCAGCAGCTTAATAGCGGGGGGGTTCACCGGGGAGCTGTTTTTT. The full variable domain, with the rest looked up from reference TRBV7-3 and TRBJ2-2, is GAGVSQTPSNKVTEKGKYVELRCDPISGHTALYWYRQSLGQGPEFLIYFQGTGAADDSGLPNDRFFAVRPEGSVSTLKIQRTERGDSAVYLCASSLIAGGFTGELFFGEGSRLTVL.

V and J are TRBV25-1 and TRBJ2-7; 8 bases fit TRBD2. CDR3 size: 18 residues. Losses at the gene ends were 3 bases for V and 0 bases for J; bases not matched to a gene: 13. Per germline, CDR1 MGHDK and CDR2 SYGVNS. In DNA, the CDR3 is TGTGCCAGCAGTGAGCCTCGGGAGGGCCCTAGAAGCTCCTACGAGCAGTACTTC. Its protein is CASSEPREGPRSSYEQYF.

This sequence joins TRBV6-1 and TRBJ1-5; tentative D call: TRBD1 (5 bases). CDR3 size: 15 residues. Per germline, CDR1 MNHNS and CDR2 SASEGT. The germline V and J ends were trimmed by 6 bases and 0 bases, with 12 bases remaining between them. CDR3 residues: CASSDRDYSNQPQHF. The CDR3 DNA reads TGTGCCAGCAGCGACAGAGATTATAGCAATCAGCCCCAGCATTTT.

CDR3 bases: TGTGCCAGCAGCTCCCAGGGGGACCTCCGGGAGACCCAGTACTTC. It yields the protein CASSSQGDLRETQYF. The V gene is TRBV11-2, the J gene TRBJ2-5; 7 positions agree with TRBD1. The CDR3 contains 15 residues. The V and J ends lost 4 bases and 5 bases, in that order; junction bases with no gene match: 10. Germline CDR1 and CDR2: SGHAT and FQNNGV.

CDR3 sequence reads: CASSVGLELAGGNEQFF. The CDR3, as DNA: TGTGCCAGCAGCGTAGGTCTGGAACTAGCGGGGGGCAATGAGCAGTTCTTC. V is TRBV9 and J is TRBJ2-1; 12 nucleotides match TRBD2. The germline CDR1 and CDR2 sequences are SGDLS and YYNGEE. The CDR3 has 17 amino acids. V shed 0 bases and J 6 bases; nucleotides not matched to a gene: 7.

This chain joins TRBV7-9 and TRBJ1-6, with D possibly being TRBD1 (5 bases). The CDR3 contains 14 residues. Germline CDR1 is SEHNR and CDR2 is FQNEAQ (reference sequence). The germline V and J ends were trimmed by 3 bases and 7 bases, with 10 bases remaining between them. The CDR3 protein is CASSFGAVNSPLHF. The CDR3 DNA reads TGTGCCAGCAGCTTTGGGGCGGTAAATTCACCCCTCCACTTT.

In this sample, this clone turned up once. The chain is built from TRBV2 and TRBJ1-2, with D possibly matching TRBD1 (6 bases). V lost 7 bases and J 8 bases, leaving 20 bases between the germline ends. The V gene's germline CDR1 is SNHLY and CDR2 FYNNEI. This CDR3 has 14 amino acids. CDR3 protein: CASNRQVLVYGYTF. DNA for the CDR3: TGTGCCAGCAATCGACAGGTATTAGTCTACGGCTACACCTTC.

The V and J genes are TRBV10-3 and TRBJ2-3, with 10 bases lining up with TRBD2. The V and J ends lost 10 bases and 2 bases, in that order; junction bases with no gene match: 6. This CDR3 comprises 14 residues. CDR1 is ENHRY, CDR2 SYGVKD, per germline. The CDR3 bases are TGTGCCACGCTAGCGGGGGAATTCACAGATACGCAGTATTTT. This encodes CATLAGEFTDTQYF.

The chain uses TRBV6-1 and TRBJ1-3, with D perhaps TRBD1 (5 bases). The CDR3 loop spans 15 amino acids. The germline gives CDR1 MNHNS, CDR2 SASEGT. Deletions cut 6 bases from V and 0 bases from J, with 12 bases between. CDR3 DNA: TGTGCCAGCAGGTCCGGGGGGTCCTCTGGAAACACCATATATTTT. It encodes CASRSGGSSGNTIYF.

This CDR3 is CATNPPGGYEQYF. The CDR3 bases are TGTGCCACCAACCCACCGGGAGGCTACGAGCAGTACTTC. The genes are TRBV19 and TRBJ2-7; 7 bases fit TRBD2. Germline values: CDR1 LNHDA, CDR2 SQIVND (reference sequence). This CDR3 has 13 amino acids. Trimming removed 10 bases from V and 3 bases from J; junction bases left unmatched: 9.

The chain employs TRBV19 and TRBJ1-5; D remains unclear. CDR1 LNHDA and CDR2 SQIVND come from the germline V gene (reference sequence). With 1 base removed from V and 6 bases from J, the gap between germline ends came to 19 bases. This CDR3 has 17 amino acids. In DNA form, the CDR3 reads TGTGCCAGTAGTATAGTAACCCCTAGCCTTTCGGGTCAGCCCCAGCATTTT. It codes for CASSIVTPSLSGQPQHF.

The chain has TRBV4-1 and TRBJ1-1; 7 bases fit TRBD1. V trimming: 2 bases; J trimming: 4 bases; junction bases outside the gene matches: 13. CDR3 length: 17 amino acids. Germline loops: CDR1 MGHRA, CDR2 YSYEKL. The CDR3 nucleotides read TGCGCCAGCAGCCAATTTGGCGTAGACAGGGTGGGCACTGAAGCTTTCTTT. Its protein product is CASSQFGVDRVGTEAFF.

The chain couples TRBV5-1 to TRBJ2-2; maybe TRBD1 (5 bases). In germline, CDR1 is SGHRS, CDR2 YFSETQ. The V end was cut by 1 base, the J end by 0 bases, with 13 bases between. CDR3 length: 17 amino acids. The CDR3 protein is CASSLLSDRSNTGELFF. The CDR3 DNA follows: TGCGCCAGCAGCTTGCTTAGTGACAGATCGAACACCGGGGAGCTGTTTTTT.

This chain links TRBV15 with TRBJ2-7; tentatively, D is TRBD2 (6 bases). Deletions cut 2 bases from V and 5 bases from J, with 10 bases between. The CDR3 covers 13 residues. CDR1 is LNHNV, CDR2 YYDKDF, per germline (reference sequence). This CDR3 is CATSRPGDDEQYF. CDR3 nucleotides: TGTGCCACCAGCAGACCGGGGGACGACGAGCAGTACTTC.

V is TRBV10-3 and J is TRBJ2-7; 10 nucleotides align to TRBD1. CDR3 length: 14 amino acids. After removal of 7 bases from V and 7 bases from J, the junction contained 10 bases not matched to a gene. Germline V lookup: CDR1 ENHRY, CDR2 SYGVKD. The CDR3 DNA is TGTGCCATCACCCCTGGGACAGGGGTCTTTGAGCAGTACTTC. It codes for CAITPGTGVFEQYF.

The genes are TRBV7-3 and TRBJ1-1; TRBD1 matches 9 bases. This CDR3 is 17 amino acids long. The V gene's germline CDR1 is SGHTA and CDR2 FQGTGA. V was pared by 4 bases and J by 0 bases, with 9 bases of the junction left unmatched. The DNA for the CDR3 is TGTGCCAGCAGCTCGACCGGGACAGGGTTCATGAACACTGAAGCTTTCTTT. It codes for CASSSTGTGFMNTEAFF.

This chain uses TRBV19 with TRBJ1-1; weak D call: TRBD1 (6 bases). The CDR3 has 13 amino acids. Trimming removed 5 bases from V and 4 bases from J, with 11 bases in between. The germline CDR1 and CDR2 sequences are LNHDA and SQIVND (reference sequence). CDR3: CASSRQVSTEAFF. CDR3 nucleotides: TGTGCCAGTAGTCGACAGGTTTCCACTGAAGCTTTCTTT.

The rearrangement joins TRBV7-2 to TRBJ2-7; D is possibly TRBD2 (6 bases). Germline loops: CDR1 SGHTA, CDR2 FQGNSA. Deletions cut 4 bases from V and 2 bases from J, with 18 bases between. The CDR3 has 16 amino acids. The CDR3, as DNA: TGTGCCAGCAGCTCCCCCCGCGCGGCGGGGCCCTACGAGCAGTACTTC. Protein: CASSSPRAAGPYEQYF.

This clone was picked up a small number of times. This chain connects TRBV29-1 to TRBJ1-2; D is unclear. V was pared by 6 bases and J by 7 bases, with 15 bases between. The CDR3 is made up of 12 amino acids. CDR1 and CDR2 from the germline V gene are SQVTM and ANQGSEA. CDR3 region: CSVLGATSGYTF. The DNA for the CDR3 is TGCAGCGTCCTGGGCGCCACGTCTGGCTACACCTTC.

This clone was found once. The chain has TRBV9 and TRBJ2-3; 9 bases are shared with TRBD2. This CDR3 has 17 amino acids. The junction had 18 bases not matched to a gene; V was cut back by 6 bases and J by 7 bases. The germline V gene has CDR1 SGDLS and CDR2 YYNGEE. CDR3 sequence reads: CASTRSDLRGGTHTQYF. CDR3 coding DNA: TGTGCCAGCACCCGTTCAGATTTGCGGGGGGGCACGCATACGCAGTATTTT. Together with reference TRBV9 and TRBJ2-3, the CDR3 gives the full variable domain: DSGVTQTPKHLITATGQRVTLRCSPRSGDLSVYWYQQSLDQGLQFLIQYYNGEERAKGNILERFSAQQFPDLHSELNLSSLELGDSALYFCASTRSDLRGGTHTQYFGPGTRLTVL.

For the CDR3, the DNA is TGCAGTGCTAGAGGGCACATTCAGTACTTC. The encoded protein is CSARGHIQYF. The V gene is TRBV20-1, the J gene TRBJ2-4; unclear D gene. The CDR3 is 10 residues long. Per germline, CDR1 DFQATT and CDR2 SNEGSKA (reference sequence). V shed 1 base and J shed 8 bases, with 3 bases lying between them.